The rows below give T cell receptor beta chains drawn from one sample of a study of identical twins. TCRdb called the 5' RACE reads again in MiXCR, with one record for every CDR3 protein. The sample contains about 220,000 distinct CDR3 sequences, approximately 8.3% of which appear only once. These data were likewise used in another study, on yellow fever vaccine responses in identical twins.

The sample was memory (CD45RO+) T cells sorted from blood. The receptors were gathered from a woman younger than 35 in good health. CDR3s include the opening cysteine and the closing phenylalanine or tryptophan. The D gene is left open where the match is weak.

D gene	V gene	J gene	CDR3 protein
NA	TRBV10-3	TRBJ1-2	CAISESGDGYTF
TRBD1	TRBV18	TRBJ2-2	CASSRKRDSANTGELFF
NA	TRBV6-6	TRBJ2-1	CASWGNSQREQFF
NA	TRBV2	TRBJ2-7	CASRQDSYEQYF
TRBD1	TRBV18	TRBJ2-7	CASSPMGTGSEQYF
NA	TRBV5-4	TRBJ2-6	CASSLVGGGGFSGANVLTF
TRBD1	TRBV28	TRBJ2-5	CASSANTGGLDQETQYF
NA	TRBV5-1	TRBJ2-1	CASTSRAGPYNEQFF
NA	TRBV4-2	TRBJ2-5	CASSQGREQETQYF
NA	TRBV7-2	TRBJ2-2	CASSLLAASTGELFF
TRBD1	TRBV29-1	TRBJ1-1	CSVGQVGLNTEAFF
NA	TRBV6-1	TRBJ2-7	CASSEFGQGEQYF
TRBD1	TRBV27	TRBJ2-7	CASQPRDRSTYEQYF
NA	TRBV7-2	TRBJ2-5	CASSIRETQYF
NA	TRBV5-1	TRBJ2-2	CASSLIGQGGTGELFF
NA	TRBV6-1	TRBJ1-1	CASSEATDLNTEAFF
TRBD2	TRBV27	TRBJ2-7	CASSTLAGPSYEQYF
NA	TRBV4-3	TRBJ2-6	CASSQSTGSGANVLTF
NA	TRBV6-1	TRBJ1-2	CASSESEEVDGYTF
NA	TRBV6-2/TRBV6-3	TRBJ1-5	CASRDPRDLGQPQHF
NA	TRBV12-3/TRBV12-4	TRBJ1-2	CASTPGLDGYTF
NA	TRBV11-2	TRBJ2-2	CASTTSGELFF
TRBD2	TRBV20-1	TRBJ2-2	CSARDQGGGAGELFF
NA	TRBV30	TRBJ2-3	CAWSLSNGGRTDTQYF
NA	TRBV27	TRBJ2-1	CATDCPGSNYNEQFF
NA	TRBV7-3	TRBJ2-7	CASSLGSNYEQYF
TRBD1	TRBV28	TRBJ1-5	CASSILGRGVNQPQHF
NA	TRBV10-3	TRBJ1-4	CAISELPDEKLFF
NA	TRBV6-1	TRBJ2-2	CASSPGGFAGELFF
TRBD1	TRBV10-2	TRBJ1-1	CASEQGLNTEAFF
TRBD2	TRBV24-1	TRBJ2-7	CATSDGTSGRNEQYF
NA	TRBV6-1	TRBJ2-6	CASSVGTGANVLTF
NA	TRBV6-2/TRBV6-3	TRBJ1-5	CASSLPGGNQPQHF
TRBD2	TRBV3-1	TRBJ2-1	CASSQVGLAGAAEQFF
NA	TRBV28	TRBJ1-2	CASSLTGSDYGYTF
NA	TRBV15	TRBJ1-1	CATSTDGGAQAFF
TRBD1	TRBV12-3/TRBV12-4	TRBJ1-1	CASSPRQGDTEAFF
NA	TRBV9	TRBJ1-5	CASSPGHLNQPQHF